This T cell receptor beta chain was recovered during a study of T cells in tuberculosis. Thawed, overnight-rested PBMC were stained with GMM-loaded CD1B tetramer, viability dye and anti-CD3, then sorted. The CD1B tetramers carried C32 glucose monomycolate purified from Rhodococcus equi. From each donor, 95,000 to 100,000 tetramer-negative cells were sorted. Chain pairing is unknown; alpha and beta were sequenced separately. Produced via immunoSEQ multiplex PCR; TCRdb's table is partial and in-frame only. The sample carries 70,000 to 95,000 clones, roughly 93% recorded once. Sequenced sample: CD1b-GMM tetramer-negative cells sorted from PBMCs. This clonotype was sampled from an adult woman with latent tuberculosis.

CDR3 coding DNA: TGTGCCAGCAGCTTAGTACAGGGGATGAGGGTGAACACTGAAGCTTTCTTT. This encodes CASSLVQGMRVNTEAFF. The V and J genes are TRBV7-9 and TRBJ1-1; 7 bases are a match to TRBD1. The CDR3 has 17 residues. V was pared by 1 base and J by 0 bases, with 8 bases of the junction left unmatched. The germline V gene encodes CDR1 SEHNR and CDR2 FQNEAQ (reference sequence).